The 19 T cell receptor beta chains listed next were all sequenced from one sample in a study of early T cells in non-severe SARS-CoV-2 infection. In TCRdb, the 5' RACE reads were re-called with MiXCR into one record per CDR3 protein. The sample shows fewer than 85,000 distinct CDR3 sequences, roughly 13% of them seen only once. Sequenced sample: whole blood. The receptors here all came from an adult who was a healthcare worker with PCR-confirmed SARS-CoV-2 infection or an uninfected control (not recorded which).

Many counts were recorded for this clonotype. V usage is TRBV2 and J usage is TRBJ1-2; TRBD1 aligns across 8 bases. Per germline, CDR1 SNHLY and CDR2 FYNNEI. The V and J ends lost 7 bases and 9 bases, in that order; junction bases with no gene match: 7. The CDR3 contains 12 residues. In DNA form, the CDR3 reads TGTGCCAGCAAGGAGGACAGGGTTCGCTACACCTTC. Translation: CASKEDRVRYTF.

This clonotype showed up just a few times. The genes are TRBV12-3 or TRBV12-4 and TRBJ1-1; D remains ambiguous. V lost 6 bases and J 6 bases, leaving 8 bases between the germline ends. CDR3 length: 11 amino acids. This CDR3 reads CASSSPPEAFF. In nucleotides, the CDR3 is TGTGCCAGCAGCTCCCCCCCTGAAGCTTTCTTT.

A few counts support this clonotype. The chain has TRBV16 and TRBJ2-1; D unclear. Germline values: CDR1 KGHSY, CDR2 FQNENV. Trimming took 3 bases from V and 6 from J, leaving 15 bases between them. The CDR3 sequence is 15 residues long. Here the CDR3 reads CASSQIDWHLNEQFF. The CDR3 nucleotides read TGTGCCAGCAGCCAGATTGACTGGCATCTCAATGAGCAGTTCTTC.

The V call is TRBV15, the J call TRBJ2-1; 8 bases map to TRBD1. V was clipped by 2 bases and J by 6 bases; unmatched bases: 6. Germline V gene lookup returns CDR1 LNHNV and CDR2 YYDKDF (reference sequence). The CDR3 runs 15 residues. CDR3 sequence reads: CATSRKDRDLNEQFF. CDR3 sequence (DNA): TGTGCCACCAGCAGAAAGGACAGGGACCTCAATGAGCAGTTCTTC.

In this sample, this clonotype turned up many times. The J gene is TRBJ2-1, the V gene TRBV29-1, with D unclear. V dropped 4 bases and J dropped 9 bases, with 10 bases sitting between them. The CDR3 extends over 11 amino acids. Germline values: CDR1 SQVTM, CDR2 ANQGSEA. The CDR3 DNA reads TGCAGCGTTGCGTCCCTGCGTGAGCAGTTCTTC. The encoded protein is CSVASLREQFF.

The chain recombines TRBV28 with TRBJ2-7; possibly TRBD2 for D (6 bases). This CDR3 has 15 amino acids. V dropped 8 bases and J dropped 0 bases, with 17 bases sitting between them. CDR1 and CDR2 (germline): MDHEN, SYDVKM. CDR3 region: CASLGGEVSSYEQYF. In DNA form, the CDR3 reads TGTGCCAGCCTCGGCGGGGAGGTCAGCTCCTACGAGCAGTACTTC.

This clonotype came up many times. The CDR3 nucleotides are TGTGCCACCTCTTTAGGGGGACAGAGGTTGTCTGGCTACACCTTC. It specifies CATSLGGQRLSGYTF. The chain links TRBV6-5 to TRBJ1-2; 7 nucleotides agree with TRBD1. The CDR3 length is 15 residues. Germline CDR1 reads MNHEY; CDR2 reads SVGAGI. V lost 10 bases to trimming and J lost 7 bases; unmatched junction nucleotides: 18.

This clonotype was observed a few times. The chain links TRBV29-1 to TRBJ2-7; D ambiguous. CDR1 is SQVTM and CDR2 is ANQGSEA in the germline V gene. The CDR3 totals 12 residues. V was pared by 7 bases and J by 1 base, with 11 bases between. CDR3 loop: CSGGWDSYEQYF. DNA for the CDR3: TGCAGCGGCGGATGGGATTCCTACGAGCAGTACTTC.

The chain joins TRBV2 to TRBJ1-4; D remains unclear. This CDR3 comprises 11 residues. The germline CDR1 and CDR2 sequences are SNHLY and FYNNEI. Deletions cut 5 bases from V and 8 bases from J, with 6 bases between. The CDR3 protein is CASSRTEKLFF. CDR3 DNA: TGTGCCAGCAGTAGAACCGAAAAACTGTTTTTT.

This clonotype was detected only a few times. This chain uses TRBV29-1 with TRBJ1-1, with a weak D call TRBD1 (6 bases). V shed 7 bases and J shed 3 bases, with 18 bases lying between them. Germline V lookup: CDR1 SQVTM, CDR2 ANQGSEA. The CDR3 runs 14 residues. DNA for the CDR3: TGCAGCGCCACTACCCAGGGGAGTGACACTGAAGCTTTCTTT. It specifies CSATTQGSDTEAFF. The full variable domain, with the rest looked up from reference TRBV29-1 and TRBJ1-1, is SAVISQKPSRDICQRGTSLTIQCQVDSQVTMMFWYRQQPGQSLTLIATANQGSEATYESGFVIDKFPISRPNLTFSTLTVSNMSPEDSSIYLCSATTQGSDTEAFFGQGTRLTVV.

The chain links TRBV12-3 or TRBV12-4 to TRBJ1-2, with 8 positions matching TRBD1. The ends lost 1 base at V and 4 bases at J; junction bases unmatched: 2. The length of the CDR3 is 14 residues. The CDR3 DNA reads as TGTGCCAGCAGTTTAGGTGGGACAGGCTATGGCTACACCTTC. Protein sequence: CASSLGGTGYGYTF.

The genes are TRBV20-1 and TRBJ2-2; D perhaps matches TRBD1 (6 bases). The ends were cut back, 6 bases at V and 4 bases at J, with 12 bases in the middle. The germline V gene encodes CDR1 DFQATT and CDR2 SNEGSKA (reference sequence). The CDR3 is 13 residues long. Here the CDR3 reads CSAIRQVTGELFF. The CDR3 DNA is TGCAGTGCCATCCGACAGGTCACCGGGGAGCTGTTTTTT.

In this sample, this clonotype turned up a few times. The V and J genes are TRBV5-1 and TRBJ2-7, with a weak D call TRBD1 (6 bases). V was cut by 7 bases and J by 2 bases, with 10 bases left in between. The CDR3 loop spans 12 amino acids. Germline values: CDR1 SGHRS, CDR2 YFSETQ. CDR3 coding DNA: TGCGCCAGCGGGCAGGGGCCCTACGAGCAGTACTTC. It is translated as CASGQGPYEQYF.

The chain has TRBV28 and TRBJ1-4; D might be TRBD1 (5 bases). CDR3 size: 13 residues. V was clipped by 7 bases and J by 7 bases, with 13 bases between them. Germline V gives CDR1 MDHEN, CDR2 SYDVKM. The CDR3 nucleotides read TGTGCCAGCACCCAAGGGGCCCTTGAAAAACTGTTTTTT. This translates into CASTQGALEKLFF.

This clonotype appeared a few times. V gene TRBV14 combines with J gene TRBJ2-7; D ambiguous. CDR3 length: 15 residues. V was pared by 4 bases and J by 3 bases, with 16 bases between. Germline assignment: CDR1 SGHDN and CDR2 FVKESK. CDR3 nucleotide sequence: TGTGCCAGCAGCCGGACCGGCTACTCGATCTACGAGCAGTACTTC. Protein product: CASSRTGYSIYEQYF.

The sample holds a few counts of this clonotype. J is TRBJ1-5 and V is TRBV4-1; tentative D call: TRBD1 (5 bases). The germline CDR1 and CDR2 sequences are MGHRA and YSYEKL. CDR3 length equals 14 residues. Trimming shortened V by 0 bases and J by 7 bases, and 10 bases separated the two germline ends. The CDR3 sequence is CASSQDRGKQPQHF. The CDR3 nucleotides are TGCGCCAGCAGCCAAGATCGGGGGAAACAGCCCCAGCATTTT.

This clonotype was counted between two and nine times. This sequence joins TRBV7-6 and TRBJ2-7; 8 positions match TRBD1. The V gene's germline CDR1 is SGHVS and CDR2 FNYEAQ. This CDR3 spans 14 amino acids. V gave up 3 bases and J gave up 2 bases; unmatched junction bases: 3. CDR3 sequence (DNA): TGTGCCAGCAGCTTGGGACAGGTTACCTACGAGCAGTACTTC. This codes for CASSLGQVTYEQYF.

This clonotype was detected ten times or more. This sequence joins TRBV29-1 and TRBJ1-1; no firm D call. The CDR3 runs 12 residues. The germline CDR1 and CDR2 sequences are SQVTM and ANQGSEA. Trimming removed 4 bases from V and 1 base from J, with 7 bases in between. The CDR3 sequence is CSVVPGNTEAFF. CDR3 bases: TGCAGCGTTGTTCCGGGGAACACTGAAGCTTTCTTT.

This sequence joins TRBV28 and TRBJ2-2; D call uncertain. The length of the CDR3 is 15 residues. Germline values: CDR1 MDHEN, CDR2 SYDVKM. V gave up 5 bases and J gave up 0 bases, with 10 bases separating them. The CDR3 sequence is CASSPIKPNTGELFF. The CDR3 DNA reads TGTGCCAGCAGTCCAATAAAACCGAACACCGGGGAGCTGTTTTTT.